The next 21 T cell receptor beta chains were all read from a single sample in a study of T-cell memory formation after mild COVID-19. MiXCR was run by TCRdb on the 5' RACE reads, yielding one entry per CDR3 protein. The data contain around 420,000 distinct CDR3 sequences, 24% of them seen just once; the ten biggest clones take up 8.8%. Sequencing was carried out using PBMCs or a T cell subset sorted from them (not recorded which). The receptors derive from an adult woman who had mild COVID-19 (a few samples of this study predate the infection). Cell type and time point are not known.

The table lists this clonotype with a count of one. The chain uses TRBV6-2 or TRBV6-3 and TRBJ2-1, with D perhaps TRBD1 (6 bases). Germline loops: CDR1 MNHEY, CDR2 SVGEGT. The length of the CDR3 is 14 residues. Trimming took 9 bases from V and 7 from J, leaving 19 bases between them. CDR3 DNA sequence: TGTGCCAGTACTTGGACCGGGACAATGAATGAGCAGTTCTTC. This gives the protein CASTWTGTMNEQFF.

This clonotype appeared many times. At one end the junction does not follow the germline gene, possibly because of a read error. V usage is TRBV5-1 and J usage is TRBJ1-1; D perhaps matches TRBD1 (6 bases). The CDR3 loop spans 13 amino acids. The germline V gene has CDR1 SGHRS and CDR2 YFSETQ. In DNA form, the CDR3 reads TGTGCCAGCAGCTCGGGACAGAACACTGAAGCTTTCTTT. This translates into CASSSGQNTEAFF.

The sample holds a few counts of this clonotype. J is TRBJ2-7 and V is TRBV9; D may correspond to TRBD1 or TRBD2 (5 bases each). V dropped 5 bases and J dropped 2 bases, with 11 bases sitting between them. The CDR3 has 13 amino acids. Germline V gives CDR1 SGDLS, CDR2 YYNGEE. In DNA form, the CDR3 reads TGTGCCAGCAGTACGGGGCCAACCTACGAGCAGTACTTC. Residues: CASSTGPTYEQYF.

This sequence joins TRBV6-1 and TRBJ1-1, with D possibly TRBD1 on 6 matching bases. The CDR3 runs 15 residues. V was clipped by 3 bases and J by 0 bases, with 11 bases between them. Germline V gene data show CDR1 as MNHNS and CDR2 as SASEGT. The CDR3 protein is CASSEPDRLNTEAFF. CDR3 nucleotides: TGTGCCAGCAGTGAGCCGGACAGATTGAACACTGAAGCTTTCTTT.

The rearrangement uses TRBV7-2 and TRBJ2-5; 14 nucleotides match TRBD2. Germline V lookup: CDR1 SGHTA, CDR2 FQGNSA. The CDR3 spans 18 residues. V was pared by 5 bases and J by 4 bases, with 12 bases of the junction left unmatched. The CDR3 region has the DNA TGTGCCAGCAGCGAGGAACCGGGACTAGCGGGGGAACGAGAGACCCAGTACTTC. Its protein is CASSEEPGLAGERETQYF.

This clonotype was counted only a few times. This chain connects TRBV20-1 to TRBJ1-2; 7 bases map to TRBD1. The CDR3 sequence is 14 residues long. CDR1 DFQATT and CDR2 SNEGSKA come from the germline V gene (reference sequence). V lost 5 bases, J lost 1 base, and 7 bases stayed unmatched. The CDR3 DNA is TGCAGTGCTGGCGGGACAGATCTTAACTATGGCTACACCTTC. Amino acid sequence: CSAGGTDLNYGYTF.

The chain combines TRBV6-4 with TRBJ2-1, with 11 bases matching TRBD2. V was pared by 0 bases and J by 6 bases, with 4 bases of the junction left unmatched. The CDR3 is 16 amino acids. CDR1 and CDR2 (germline): MRHNA, SNTAGT. The DNA of the CDR3 is TGTGCCAGCAGTGACTCACGGCTAGCGGGGGGCAATGAGCAGTTCTTC. It yields the protein CASSDSRLAGGNEQFF.

This chain uses TRBV7-3 with TRBJ1-6; tentative D call: TRBD1 (5 bases). The CDR3 contains 15 residues. V lost 5 bases and J lost 7, with 15 bases in between. Germline CDR1 is SGHTA and CDR2 is FQGTGA. The CDR3 coding sequence is TGTGCCAGCAGCACCTCCGGGACGGCGAATTCACCCCTCCACTTT. This translates into CASSTSGTANSPLHF.

This rearrangement joins TRBV28 to TRBJ1-1; D uncertain. The CDR3 runs to 12 residues. Trimming took 6 bases from V and 6 from J, leaving 11 bases between them. Germline V CDR1 and CDR2: MDHEN, SYDVKM. The DNA of the CDR3 is TGTGCCAGCAGACTAAGTACGTCTGAAGCTTTCTTT. This sequence encodes CASRLSTSEAFF.

This clonotype has a handful of counts. The chain recombines TRBV20-1 with TRBJ2-2; D remains ambiguous. The V end lost 3 bases, the J end lost 1 base, and 9 bases lay between the germline ends. Germline CDR1 and CDR2: DFQATT and SNEGSKA (reference sequence). CDR3 length: 14 residues. CDR3 in DNA: TGCAGTGCTAGTCGTGCTATGAACACCGGGGAGCTGTTTTTT. Its translation: CSASRAMNTGELFF.

This clonotype has more than one count but fewer than ten. This chain connects TRBV20-1 to TRBJ2-7, with D possibly matching TRBD2 (6 bases). V dropped 3 bases and J dropped 0 bases, with 12 bases sitting between them. The CDR3 contains 14 residues. Per the germline V gene, CDR1 is DFQATT and CDR2 is SNEGSKA (reference sequence). The CDR3 DNA is TGCAGTGCTAGGCTACGGGACTTCTCCTACGAGCAGTACTTC. Translated: CSARLRDFSYEQYF.

This clonotype was detected a few times. This rearrangement joins TRBV5-1 to TRBJ2-4, with 7 bases fitting TRBD2. Germline V gene data show CDR1 as SGHRS and CDR2 as YFSETQ. The CDR3 is made up of 16 amino acids. The J segment lost 0 bases and the V segment lost 1 base, leaving 4 bases of the junction unmatched. The CDR3 sequence: CASSLWASGAKNIQYF. As DNA, the CDR3 is TGCGCCAGCAGCTTGTGGGCTAGCGGAGCCAAAAACATTCAGTACTTC. Full variable domain (missing parts from reference TRBV5-1 and TRBJ2-4): KAGVTQTPRYLIKTRGQQVTLSCSPISGHRSVSWYQQTPGQGLQFLFEYFSETQRNKGNFPGRFSGRQFSNSRSEMNVSTLELGDSALYLCASSLWASGAKNIQYFGAGTRLSVL.

This clonotype was seen a handful of times. DNA of the CDR3: TGTGCCTGGAGTGACCGGGACAACTATGGCTACACCTTC. Encoded protein: CAWSDRDNYGYTF. V and J are TRBV30 and TRBJ1-2, with D possibly TRBD1 on 5 matching bases. V was trimmed by 1 base and J by 2 bases, leaving 8 bases between them. Germline V gene data show CDR1 as GTSNPN and CDR2 as SVGIG (reference sequence). The length of the CDR3 is 13 residues.

The chain combines TRBV5-1 with TRBJ2-1, with 7 bases that match TRBD2. This CDR3 is built from 12 residues. Germline CDR1 SGHRS, CDR2 YFSETQ. Losses at the gene ends were 0 bases for V and 9 bases for J; bases not matched to a gene: 0. The DNA for the CDR3 is TGCGCCAGCAGCTTGGAGCGGGGTGAGCAGTTCTTC. Amino acids: CASSLERGEQFF.

The CDR3 bases are TGCGCCAGCAGCCAAGATTTGGTGTCCACAGATACGCAGTATTTT. It translates to CASSQDLVSTDTQYF. The V call is TRBV4-1, the J call TRBJ2-3, with D hard to call. The germline V and J ends were trimmed by 0 bases and 2 bases, with 9 bases remaining between them. The CDR3 is 15 residues long. Germline V lookup: CDR1 MGHRA, CDR2 YSYEKL.

DNA of the CDR3: TGTGCCAGCAGCCGTACGGAGGGGGCCTCACCCCTCCACTTT. Protein sequence: CASSRTEGASPLHF. The chain uses TRBV7-9 and TRBJ1-6; 7 bases are a match to TRBD1. The ends lost 5 bases at V and 10 bases at J; junction bases unmatched: 8. The CDR3 totals 14 residues. Germline CDR1 reads SEHNR; CDR2 reads FQNEAQ (reference sequence).

CDR3 DNA: TGCAGTGCCCCACGCGCGGGATGGTACAATGAGCAGTTCTTC. Translating gives CSAPRAGWYNEQFF. This rearrangement joins TRBV20-1 to TRBJ2-1; TRBD2 is a possible D gene (6 bases). This CDR3 has 14 amino acids. Germline V gene lookup returns CDR1 DFQATT and CDR2 SNEGSKA (reference sequence). The V end was cut by 6 bases, the J end by 4 bases, with 16 bases between.

This clonotype was counted a few times. The gene calls are TRBV5-1 and TRBJ1-2; D gene ambiguous. CDR3 length equals 14 residues. V was clipped by 0 bases and J by 4 bases, with 10 bases between them. Germline CDR1 is SGHRS and CDR2 is YFSETQ. The CDR3 DNA is TGCGCCAGCAGCTTGGGAGGGTCGGGCTATGGCTACACCTTC. Its translation is CASSLGGSGYGYTF. The variable domain in full, with the rest retrieved from reference TRBV5-1 and TRBJ1-2, is KAGVTQTPRYLIKTRGQQVTLSCSPISGHRSVSWYQQTPGQGLQFLFEYFSETQRNKGNFPGRFSGRQFSNSRSEMNVSTLELGDSALYLCASSLGGSGYGYTFGSGTRLTVV.

The chain is built from TRBV5-1 and TRBJ2-1, with TRBD2 matching 7 bases. Losses at the gene ends were 2 bases for V and 7 bases for J; bases not matched to a gene: 6. The CDR3 has 14 amino acids. Germline CDR1 SGHRS, CDR2 YFSETQ. The CDR3 is CASSFRFGGNEQFF. In DNA, the CDR3 is TGCGCCAGCAGCTTCCGGTTCGGGGGGAATGAGCAGTTCTTC.

There are a few counts of this clonotype. The CDR3 protein is CASSPGLAGDPYNEQFF. The DNA for the CDR3 is TGCGCCAGCAGCCCGGGACTAGCGGGGGACCCATACAATGAGCAGTTCTTC. This chain connects TRBV5-1 to TRBJ2-1, with 14 bases that match TRBD2. This CDR3 contains 17 residues. The germline V gene has CDR1 SGHRS and CDR2 YFSETQ. V lost 4 bases to trimming and J lost 4 bases; unmatched junction nucleotides: 7.

The rearrangement links TRBV11-2 to TRBJ2-3, with 13 bases identical to TRBD2. After removal of 6 bases from V and 4 bases from J, the junction contained 7 bases not matched to a gene. Germline V gene sequence: CDR1 SGHAT, CDR2 FQNNGV. CDR3 length: 16 residues. The CDR3 reads CASRSGTSGIADTQYF. In nucleotides, the CDR3 is TGTGCCAGCAGGTCCGGGACTAGCGGGATCGCAGATACGCAGTATTTT.